Given below is one T cell receptor beta chain in context. The protocol was immunoSEQ multiplex PCR, while the TCRdb copy is restricted to in-frame clones and leaves out a portion. The sample lists some 270,000 clones, around 86% occurring once. Germline values: CDR1 SGHDT, CDR2 YYEEEE. With 4 bases clipped from V and 2 bases from J, the junction kept 6 bases outside the gene matches. This CDR3 is 15 amino acids long. Participants' own reports of clinical history determined their cohort assignment. This sample is part of a study of blood T cell repertoires in COVID-19. As for the study in general: Sources were T cells, B-cell-depleted T cells, or PBMCs; the material itself was cDNA or gDNA.

This TCR derives from a middle-aged woman who had recovered from COVID-19. This chain joins TRBV5-6 and TRBJ2-7, with 10 bases that match TRBD1. The source material was PBMCs or T cells enriched from blood (not recorded which). The CDR3 nucleotides are TGTGCCAGCAGCCCCCGGGACAGGGGACCCTACGAGCAGTACTTC. Its protein is CASSPRDRGPYEQYF. Full variable domain (outside the CDR3, taken from reference TRBV5-6 and TRBJ2-7): DAGVTQSPTHLIKTRGQQVTLRCSPKSGHDTVSWYQQALGQGPQFIFQYYEEEERQRGNFPDRFSGHQFPNYSSELNVNALLLGDSALYLCASSPRDRGPYEQYFGPGTRLTVT.